One sample yielded the 6 T cell receptor beta chains listed below, sequenced in a study of beta chain features in type 1 diabetes. Sequencing targeted expressed TCRB transcripts, as all isolated RNA had been reverse transcribed. Sequencing was performed with immunoSEQ multiplex PCR; in TCRdb, only in-frame clones are kept and a portion is missing. The sample gives roughly 500,000 clones, about an eighth of which show up once; 0.045% to 0.06% is in the top ten. Sequencing used naive CD4+ T cells from blood. The source is a woman aged 18 to 35 in good health.

The chain has TRBV7-9 and TRBJ2-1; weak D call: TRBD2 (6 bases). The CDR3 runs to 18 residues. The ends were cut back, 2 bases at V and 6 bases at J, with 23 bases in the middle. Germline V gives CDR1 SEHNR, CDR2 FQNEAQ (reference sequence). The CDR3 sequence: CASSLSSTGGAYTNEQFF. CDR3 sequence (DNA): TGTGCCAGCAGCTTATCCTCAACTGGAGGGGCTTACACCAATGAGCAGTTCTTC. The full variable domain, completed using reference TRBV7-9 and TRBJ2-1, is DTGVSQNPRHKITKRGQNVTFRCDPISEHNRLYWYRQTLGQGPEFLTYFQNEAQLEKSRLLSDRFSAERPKGSFSTLEIQRTEQGDSAMYLCASSLSSTGGAYTNEQFFGPGTRLTVL.

This clone was detected only a few times. This chain uses TRBV28 with TRBJ1-2; unclear D gene. The length of the CDR3 is 14 residues. Trimming pared 6 bases from V and 7 bases from J, leaving 18 bases between. Per germline, CDR1 MDHEN and CDR2 SYDVKM. CDR3 sequence (DNA): TGTGCCAGCAGGGCGTCGGGGATCCTGGGTGGCTACACCTTC. This codes for CASRASGILGGYTF.

The rearrangement joins TRBV9 to TRBJ1-1, with TRBD1 as a possible D gene (5 bases). The CDR3 sequence is 16 residues long. Germline V gene sequence: CDR1 SGDLS, CDR2 YYNGEE. The V end was cut by 4 bases, the J end by 5 bases, with 21 bases between. The CDR3 protein is CASSSDRWGLGTEAFF. In DNA form, the CDR3 reads TGTGCCAGCAGCTCGGATCGTTGGGGCCTAGGGACTGAAGCTTTCTTT.

This clone showed up just a few times. The V gene is TRBV7-8, the J gene TRBJ2-3; 14 bases line up with TRBD2. After removal of 5 bases from V and 5 bases from J, the junction contained 9 bases not matched to a gene. This CDR3 has 17 amino acids. The germline V gene has CDR1 SGHVS and CDR2 FQNEAQ. The CDR3 coding sequence is TGTGCCAGCAGCGCAAGCACCGGGACTAGCGGGGGAGATACGCAGTATTTT. It translates to CASSASTGTSGGDTQYF.

This clone was observed a handful of times. The chain links TRBV6-5 to TRBJ2-7; 13 bases match TRBD2. V lost 4 bases and J lost 9; bases outside the gene matches: 6. This CDR3 is 14 amino acids long. Germline CDR1 is MNHEY and CDR2 is SVGAGI. The CDR3 loop is CASSWTSGSNPQYF. In DNA form, the CDR3 reads TGTGCCAGCAGTTGGACTAGCGGGAGCAATCCGCAGTACTTC.

The rearrangement joins TRBV5-6 to TRBJ2-3, with D perhaps being TRBD1 or TRBD2 (5 bases each). This CDR3 spans 13 amino acids. Germline V CDR1 and CDR2: SGHDT, YYEEEE. Trimming removed 2 bases from V and 4 bases from J, with 8 bases in between. CDR3 amino acids: CASSFTGPDTQYF. Here the CDR3 DNA reads TGTGCCAGCAGCTTTACGGGGCCAGATACGCAGTATTTT.